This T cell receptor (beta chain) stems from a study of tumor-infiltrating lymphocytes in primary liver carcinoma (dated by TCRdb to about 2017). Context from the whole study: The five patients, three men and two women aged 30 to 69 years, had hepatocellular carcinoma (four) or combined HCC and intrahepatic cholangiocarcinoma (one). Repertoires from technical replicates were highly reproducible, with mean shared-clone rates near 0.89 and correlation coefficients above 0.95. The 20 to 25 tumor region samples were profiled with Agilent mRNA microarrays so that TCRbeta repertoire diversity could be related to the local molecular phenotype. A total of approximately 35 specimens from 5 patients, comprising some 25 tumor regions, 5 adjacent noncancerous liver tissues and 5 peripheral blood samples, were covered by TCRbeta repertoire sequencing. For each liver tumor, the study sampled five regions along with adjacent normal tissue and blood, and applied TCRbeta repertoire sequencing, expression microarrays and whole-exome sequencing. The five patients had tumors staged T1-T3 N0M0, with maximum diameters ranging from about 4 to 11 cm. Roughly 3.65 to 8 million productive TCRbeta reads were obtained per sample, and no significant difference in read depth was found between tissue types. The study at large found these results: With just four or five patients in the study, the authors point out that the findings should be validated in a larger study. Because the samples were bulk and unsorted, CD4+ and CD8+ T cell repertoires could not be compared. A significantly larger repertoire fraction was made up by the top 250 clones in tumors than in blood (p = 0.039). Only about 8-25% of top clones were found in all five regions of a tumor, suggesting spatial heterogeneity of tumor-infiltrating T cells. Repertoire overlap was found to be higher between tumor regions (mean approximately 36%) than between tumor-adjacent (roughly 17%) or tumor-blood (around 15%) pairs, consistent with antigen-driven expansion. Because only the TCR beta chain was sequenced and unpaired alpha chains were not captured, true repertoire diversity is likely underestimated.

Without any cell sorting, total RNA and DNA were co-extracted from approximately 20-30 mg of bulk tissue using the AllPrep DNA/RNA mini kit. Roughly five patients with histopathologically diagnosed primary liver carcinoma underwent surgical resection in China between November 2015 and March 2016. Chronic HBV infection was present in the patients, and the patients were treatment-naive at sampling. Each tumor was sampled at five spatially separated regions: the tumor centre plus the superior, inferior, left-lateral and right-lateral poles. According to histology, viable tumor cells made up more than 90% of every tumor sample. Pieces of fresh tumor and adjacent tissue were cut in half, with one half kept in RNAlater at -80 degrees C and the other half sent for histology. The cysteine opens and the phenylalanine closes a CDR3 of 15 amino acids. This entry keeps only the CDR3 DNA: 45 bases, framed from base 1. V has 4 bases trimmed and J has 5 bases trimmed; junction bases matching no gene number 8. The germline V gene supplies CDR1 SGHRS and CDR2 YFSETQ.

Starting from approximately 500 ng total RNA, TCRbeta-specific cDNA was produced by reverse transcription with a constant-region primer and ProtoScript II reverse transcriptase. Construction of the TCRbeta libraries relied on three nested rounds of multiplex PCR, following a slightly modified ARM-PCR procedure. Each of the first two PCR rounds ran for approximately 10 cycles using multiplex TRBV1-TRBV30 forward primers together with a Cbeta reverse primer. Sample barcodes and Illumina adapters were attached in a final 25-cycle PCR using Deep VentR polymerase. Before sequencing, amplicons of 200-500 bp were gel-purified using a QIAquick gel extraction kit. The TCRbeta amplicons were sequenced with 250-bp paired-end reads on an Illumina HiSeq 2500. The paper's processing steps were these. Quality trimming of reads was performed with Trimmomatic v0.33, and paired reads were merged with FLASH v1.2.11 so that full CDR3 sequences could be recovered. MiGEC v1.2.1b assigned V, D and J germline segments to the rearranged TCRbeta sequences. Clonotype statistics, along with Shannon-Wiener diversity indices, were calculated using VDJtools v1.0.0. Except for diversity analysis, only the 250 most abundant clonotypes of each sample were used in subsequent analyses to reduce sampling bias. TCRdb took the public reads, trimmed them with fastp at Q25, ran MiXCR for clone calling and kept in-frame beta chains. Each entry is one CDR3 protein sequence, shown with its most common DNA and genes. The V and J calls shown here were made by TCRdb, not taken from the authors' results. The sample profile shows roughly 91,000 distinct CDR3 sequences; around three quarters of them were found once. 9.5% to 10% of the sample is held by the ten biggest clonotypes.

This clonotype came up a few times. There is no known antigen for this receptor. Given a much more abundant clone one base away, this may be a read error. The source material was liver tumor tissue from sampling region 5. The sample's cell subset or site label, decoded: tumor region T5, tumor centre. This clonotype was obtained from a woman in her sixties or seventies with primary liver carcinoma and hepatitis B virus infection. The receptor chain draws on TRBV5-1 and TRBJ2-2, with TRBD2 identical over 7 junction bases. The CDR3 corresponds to CASSGSGMGTGELFF. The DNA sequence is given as TGCGCCAGCAGCGGCAGCGGGATGGGGACCGGGGAGCTGTTTTTT.